This TCR beta chain was identified in a study of blood T cell repertoires in COVID-19 (dated by TCRdb to the early 2020s). About the full investigation: Collaborator samples came from the United States, Italy and Spain and covered acute and convalescent phases of COVID-19. The prospective study material was composed of cDNA or gDNA derived from T cells, B-cell-depleted T cells, or PBMCs. Subjects who had been exposed to COVID-19, were actively infected with it, or had recovered from it provided the deeply sampled blood TCRbeta repertoires that made up the dataset. The repertoires were released in a freely available public database meant as a resource for research on the immune response to SARS-CoV-2. Samples were obtained from the ongoing ImmuneRACE study (first 160 participants) and from over 1,000 subjects provided by 6 global collaborators. The sample metadata nearly always contained a de-identified subject ID, COVID-19 status, age in years and sex. Where HLA class I and class II types were available, the types were taken from metadata supplied by the sample provider, not from assay-based typing. Broad study findings and their caveats: The quantity of clinical and demographic metadata differed by source and by participant and was supplied without curation.

Collaborating institutions collected whole blood in K2EDTA tubes following their own protocols. For TCRbeta analysis, collaborators shipped samples as frozen whole blood, isolated PBMCs, or DNA extracted from either of those sample types. Details on this clone: The antigen this receptor binds is unknown. Base qualities are not provided; no much larger clone lies one nucleotide away.

TCRbeta CDR3 regions were amplified from genomic DNA by means of the immunoSEQ Assay, a bias-controlled multiplex PCR. As for how the authors treated the data: Nucleated cell counts per sample were estimated from amplification of reference gene primers within the assay. To quantify the absolute abundance of each unique TCRbeta CDR3 rearrangement, sequence reads were collapsed and filtered. For each sample, productive Simpson clonality was calculated by taking the square root of Simpson's diversity index across productive rearrangements. Imported from immuneACCESS, the table was reduced by TCRdb to in-frame sequences with V and J called. These copies leave out some clones; in studies compared against another copy, an unresolved V gene accounts for under half, and the cause of the remainder is not known. V and J calls and clone size come straight from that table; D and trimming were deduced from the DNA. This sample lists just under 70,000 clones; roughly 90% were detected once. The ten largest clones take up about 8.1% of the sample.

From cysteine to phenylalanine, the CDR3 is 15 amino acids long. The kept DNA is CDR3 alone, 45 bases in frame from the first base. The germline V gene (reference sequence) provides CDR1 SEHNR and CDR2 FQNEAQ. Cut back by 7 bases and 5 bases, the V and J ends lie 21 bases apart. The source of this sequence is a man aged 25-40 years with acute or convalescent COVID-19. Recombination linked TRBV7-9 to TRBJ2-7; TRBD2 is perhaps the D gene, given 5 matching bases. Sequencing input: peripheral blood. In nucleotides, the sequence is TGTGCCAGCACCCTCGGGAACATGGCGATCGACGAGCAGTACTTC. The encoded protein is CASTLGNMAIDEQYF.